This TCR beta chain was profiled in a study of shared clonotypes between healthy human individuals. Points on this clone: Its antigen remains unknown.

CDR1 is MNHNS and CDR2 is SASEGT in the germline V gene. Trimming removed 3 bases at V and 3 bases at J, with 15 bases between. The CDR3 runs 15 residues. Only in-frame clones appear in the TCRdb table, and some are missing; sequencing was by immunoSEQ multiplex PCR. The repertoire includes millions of clones, 85% to 95% of them detected once, and 0.1% to 0.15% sits in the top ten. Findings and limits, study-wide: On the whole, naive subsets had larger estimated richness than memory subsets had. Only blood samples were collected, and tissue repertoires likely differ. Generation probabilities of non-shared clonotypes were lower (relative to those shared by all four donors).

The receptor was isolated from a man in his late teens or twenties in good health. The V gene is TRBV6-1, the J gene TRBJ2-7; tentative D call: TRBD2 (5 bases). Sequenced material: naive CD4+ T cells sorted from blood. Subset noted: CD45RA+ positively selected. The CDR3 bases are TGTGCCAGCAGTGAGGAACGGGGTCTGGTCTACGAGCAGTACTTC. Encoded protein: CASSEERGLVYEQYF.